The next 25 T cell receptor beta chains were all read from a single sample in a study of T-cell memory formation after mild COVID-19. One entry per CDR3 protein results from TCRdb running MiXCR on the 5' RACE reads. The repertoire holds approximately 350,000 distinct CDR3 sequences, 13% seen once, with roughly a fifth in the top ten. The sample taken for sequencing was PBMCs or a T cell subset sorted from them (not recorded which). These receptors came from a man in his late teens or twenties who had mild COVID-19 (a few samples of this study predate the infection). Cell type and time point are not known.

The table lists this clonotype with many counts. The chain has TRBV5-1 and TRBJ1-4, with a weak D call TRBD1 (5 bases). Germline values: CDR1 SGHRS, CDR2 YFSETQ. V was clipped by 4 bases and J by 1 base, with 8 bases between them. The CDR3 has 14 residues. CDR3 amino acids: CASSRGVTNEKLFF. CDR3 nucleotide sequence: TGCGCCAGCAGCCGAGGGGTAACTAATGAAAAACTGTTTTTT.

Concerning this clonotype: The junction does not match germline at one end; this may be a read error. The chain employs TRBV5-1 and TRBJ1-1; 9 bases fit TRBD1. Germline assignment: CDR1 SGHRS and CDR2 YFSETQ. The CDR3 has 17 amino acids. CDR3 DNA sequence: TGCGCCAGCAGCTCAACCGGACAGGGGTGGGGGAACGCTGAAGCTTTCTTT. It is translated as CASSSTGQGWGNAEAFF.

The table lists this clonotype with a few counts. The gene calls are TRBV20-1 and TRBJ1-5; maybe TRBD1 (6 bases). CDR3 length: 13 amino acids. Looked up from germline, CDR1 is DFQATT and CDR2 is SNEGSKA (reference sequence). V lost 5 bases to trimming and J lost 7 bases, with 15 bases between them. The CDR3 region has the DNA TGCAGTGCTCTCCAGGGGCCGGGGCAGCCCCAGCATTTT. Translation: CSALQGPGQPQHF.

V and J are TRBV19 and TRBJ2-1, with a possible D match to TRBD2 (5 bases). Trimming shortened V by 0 bases and J by 10 bases, and 13 bases separated the two germline ends. CDR3 length: 14 residues. Per germline, CDR1 LNHDA and CDR2 SQIVND (reference sequence). The CDR3 spells CASSIDFGGREQFF. The CDR3 DNA follows: TGTGCCAGTAGTATAGATTTCGGAGGCAGAGAGCAGTTCTTC. The full variable domain, in which reference TRBV19 and TRBJ2-1 provide the parts outside the CDR3, is DGGITQSPKYLFRKEGQNVTLSCEQNLNHDAMYWYRQDPGQGLRLIYYSQIVNDFQKGDIAEGYSVSREKKESFPLTVTSAQKNPTAFYLCASSIDFGGREQFFGPGTRLTVL.

This chain connects TRBV20-1 to TRBJ2-7, with TRBD1 matching 8 bases. From germline, CDR1 is DFQATT and CDR2 SNEGSKA (reference sequence). The CDR3 covers 14 residues. Trimming took 3 bases from V and 6 from J; bases not matched to a gene: 10. DNA for the CDR3: TGCAGTGCTAGTGTAGACCTCGGGACAGGCGAGCAGTACGTC. Residues: CSASVDLGTGEQYV.

The gene calls are TRBV29-1 and TRBJ2-3; TRBD1 aligns across 7 bases. This CDR3 is built from 13 residues. CDR1 SQVTM and CDR2 ANQGSEA come from the germline V gene. V gave up 7 bases and J gave up 3 bases; unmatched junction bases: 7. CDR3 amino acids: CSAARDSTDTQYF. The DNA for the CDR3 is TGCAGCGCCGCAAGGGACAGTACAGATACGCAGTATTTT.

This clonotype was counted many times. This sequence joins TRBV12-3 or TRBV12-4 and TRBJ1-6; 7 positions agree with TRBD1. V lost 5 bases to trimming and J lost 7 bases; unmatched junction nucleotides: 8. The CDR3 spans 15 residues. CDR3 region: CASSREGAVNSPLHF. The CDR3 DNA sequence: TGTGCCAGCAGTCGCGAGGGGGCAGTCAATTCACCCCTCCACTTT.

This clonotype occurred a few times. The chain recombines TRBV6-2 or TRBV6-3 with TRBJ1-1; no definite D call. CDR3 length: 12 amino acids. Between the trimmed V and J ends, which lost 8 bases and 1 base, there was a span of 8 bases. CDR1 is MNHEY and CDR2 is SVGEGT in the germline V gene. CDR3 in DNA: TGTGCCAGCTCCCCGACGAACACTGAAGCTTTCTTT. Encoded protein: CASSPTNTEAFF.

The V call is TRBV7-2, the J call TRBJ2-7; 7 bases are a match to TRBD1. J gave up 3 bases and V 5 bases, and 13 bases lay outside the gene matches. From germline, CDR1 is SGHTA and CDR2 FQGNSA. The CDR3 length is 16 residues. CDR3: CASSVQDRQYFYEQYF. The CDR3 coding sequence is TGTGCCAGCAGCGTACAGGACAGGCAATATTTCTACGAGCAGTACTTC.

The chain couples TRBV7-3 to TRBJ2-1; D is undetermined. The CDR3 loop spans 12 amino acids. Germline V gene lookup returns CDR1 SGHTA and CDR2 FQGTGA. The ends were cut back, 5 bases at V and 15 bases at J, with 17 bases in the middle. The CDR3 sequence: CASSTYNGRLFF. The CDR3 DNA is TGTGCCAGCAGCACATACAACGGAAGGCTGTTCTTC.

CDR3 nucleotides: TGCAGTGCTTTGATCCCAGGGGGCGTTAGAGGCGAGCAGTACTTC. This sequence encodes CSALIPGGVRGEQYF. The chain recombines TRBV20-1 with TRBJ2-7, with 8 bases aligning to TRBD1. Germline values: CDR1 DFQATT, CDR2 SNEGSKA (reference sequence). CDR3 length equals 15 residues. The V gene end was trimmed by 5 bases and the J gene end by 6 bases; junction bases not matched to a gene: 15.

Only a few counts were recorded for this clonotype. This sequence joins TRBV6-5 and TRBJ1-5; 7 bases are shared with TRBD1. J gave up 1 base and V 6 bases, and 3 bases lay outside the gene matches. CDR3 size: 14 residues. Germline lookup yields CDR1 MNHEY and CDR2 SVGAGI. CDR3 sequence: CASSQTGSNQPQHF. In DNA form, the CDR3 reads TGTGCCAGCAGCCAGACAGGGAGCAATCAGCCCCAGCATTTT.

There are a few counts of this clonotype. The chain recombines TRBV4-2 with TRBJ2-1; no reliable D call. CDR1 and CDR2 (germline): LGHNA, YNFKEQ. V lost 0 bases and J lost 0, with 6 bases in between. This CDR3 comprises 15 residues. The CDR3 reads CASSQEASSYNEQFF. The CDR3 nucleotides are TGTGCCAGCAGCCAAGAGGCGAGCTCCTACAATGAGCAGTTCTTC.

CDR3 DNA sequence: TGCGCCAGCAGCCCCACTAGCGGGGGAGACGCGACCCAGTACTTC. This sequence encodes CASSPTSGGDATQYF. This chain uses TRBV5-1 with TRBJ2-5, with 11 bases lining up with TRBD2. With V trimmed by 4 bases and J by 7 bases, 9 bases remained unmatched. This CDR3 region has 15 residues. Germline V gives CDR1 SGHRS, CDR2 YFSETQ. Based on the CDR3 plus reference TRBV5-1 and TRBJ2-5, the full variable domain is KAGVTQTPRYLIKTRGQQVTLSCSPISGHRSVSWYQQTPGQGLQFLFEYFSETQRNKGNFPGRFSGRQFSNSRSEMNVSTLELGDSALYLCASSPTSGGDATQYFGPGTRLLVL.

This chain links TRBV6-2 or TRBV6-3 with TRBJ1-5; no clear D. Germline V gives CDR1 MNHEY, CDR2 SVGEGT. The CDR3 consists of 14 residues. V dropped 6 bases and J dropped 7 bases, with 16 bases sitting between them. This chain's CDR3 is CASRPQTILQPQHF. CDR3 nucleotides: TGTGCCAGCAGACCTCAAACCATCCTGCAGCCCCAGCATTTT.

This clonotype was observed a few times. CDR3 sequence reads: CASSPRGRIGYGYTF. DNA of the CDR3: TGTGCCAGCAGCCCTAGGGGGCGGATCGGCTATGGCTACACCTTC. The V call is TRBV7-2, the J call TRBJ1-2, with TRBD1 matching over 7 bases. The CDR3 is 15 amino acids. The ends lost 5 bases at V and 4 bases at J; junction bases unmatched: 10. The V gene's germline CDR1 is SGHTA and CDR2 FQGNSA.

The J gene is TRBJ2-7, the V gene TRBV6-5, with 11 bases that match TRBD2. Germline lookup yields CDR1 MNHEY and CDR2 SVGAGI. Losses at the gene ends were 4 bases for V and 4 bases for J; bases not matched to a gene: 6. The CDR3 has 15 amino acids. The CDR3 protein is CASSLASGGWYEQYF. The CDR3 coding sequence is TGTGCCAGCAGTTTGGCTAGCGGGGGGTGGTACGAGCAGTACTTC.

The chain combines TRBV7-8 with TRBJ2-7, with D possibly being TRBD1 (6 bases). The V end was cut by 5 bases, the J end by 5 bases, with 16 bases between. Germline values: CDR1 SGHVS, CDR2 FQNEAQ. CDR3 length equals 14 residues. CDR3 loop: CASSTSRTVNEQYF. The CDR3 DNA follows: TGTGCCAGCAGCACTTCTAGGACAGTCAACGAGCAGTACTTC.

V and J are TRBV28 and TRBJ1-1, with D tentatively TRBD1 (5 bases). CDR1 MDHEN and CDR2 SYDVKM come from the germline V gene. The CDR3 spans 13 residues. Trimming took off 5 bases at V and 5 bases at J, with 12 bases between the two ends. The chain's CDR3 is CASSAGRGTEAFF. CDR3 DNA: TGTGCCAGCAGTGCGGGGCGGGGGACTGAAGCTTTCTTT.

This clonotype was seen only a few times. The CDR3 protein is CASSPPATGELFF. The CDR3 nucleotides read TGCGCCAGCAGCCCCCCCGCTACCGGGGAGCTGTTTTTT. V is TRBV5-1 and J is TRBJ2-2, with D unresolved. With 4 bases removed from V and 5 bases from J, the gap between germline ends came to 9 bases. This CDR3 comprises 13 residues. The germline gives CDR1 SGHRS, CDR2 YFSETQ.

This clonotype has just a few counts. The chain employs TRBV10-3 and TRBJ1-6; D remains unclear. Trimming cost V 4 bases and J 7 bases, with 11 bases left between them. The CDR3 contains 14 residues. CDR1 is ENHRY, CDR2 SYGVKD, per germline. Here the CDR3 DNA reads TGTGCCATCAGTGCTTTGGATGGGAATTCACCCCTCCACTTT. It is translated as CAISALDGNSPLHF.

This clonotype was detected only a few times. A read error may account for a junction end that differs from germline. V and J are TRBV6-5 and TRBJ2-3; 9 nucleotides agree with TRBD1. The germline V gene has CDR1 MNHEY and CDR2 SVGAGI. The CDR3 is made up of 14 amino acids. CDR3: CASSYSSGTGGWCF. Here the CDR3 DNA reads TGTGCCAGCAGTTACTCTTCTGGAACAGGGGGCTGGTGCTTT.

In its sample, this clonotype was seen a few times. The chain combines TRBV28 with TRBJ1-5, with D unresolved. CDR3 length equals 16 residues. The germline CDR1 and CDR2 sequences are MDHEN and SYDVKM. V was trimmed by 6 bases and J by 7 bases, leaving 22 bases between them. The CDR3 protein is CASSPRAKGARQPQHF. As DNA, the CDR3 is TGTGCCAGCAGCCCCCGGGCAAAGGGCGCGAGGCAGCCCCAGCATTTT.

This clonotype was counted ten times or more. The rearrangement uses TRBV4-2 and TRBJ1-1, with D unclear. Germline V gene sequence: CDR1 LGHNA, CDR2 YNFKEQ. V was pared by 1 base and J by 13 bases, with 25 bases between. This CDR3 comprises 16 residues. The CDR3 spells CASSQARFEVGKRDFF. CDR3 DNA sequence: TGTGCCAGCAGCCAAGCAAGGTTCGAGGTTGGGAAAAGGGATTTCTTT.

In this sample, this clonotype turned up a few times. The chain couples TRBV2 to TRBJ1-5, with D perhaps TRBD1 (5 bases). The CDR3 extends over 16 amino acids. The germline CDR1 and CDR2 sequences are SNHLY and FYNNEI. Trimming left V 4 bases short and J 0 bases short, with 13 bases between. This CDR3 reads CASSGRDGDSNQPQHF. The CDR3 DNA reads TGTGCCAGCAGTGGCCGGGACGGAGATAGCAATCAGCCCCAGCATTTT.